These 8 T cell receptor beta chains originate from one sample sequenced in a study of blood T cells in healthy people across ages. Next came a second PCR, run for about 7 to 12 cycles, which used a sample-barcoded 5' primer along with a J-beta primer mix. Via MiXCR, TCRdb re-called the 5' RACE reads, giving one row per CDR3 protein. The table has around 1,700,000 distinct CDR3 sequences, 28% seen once. The sample taken for sequencing was blood. The receptors come from a woman between 25 and 40 years old in good health.

This clonotype was detected only a few times. This rearrangement joins TRBV5-1 to TRBJ2-1, with 7 bases that match TRBD2. Germline V CDR1 and CDR2: SGHRS, YFSETQ. After removal of 4 bases from V and 0 bases from J, the junction contained 13 bases not matched to a gene. The CDR3 is 18 amino acids. The DNA of the CDR3 is TGCGCCAGCAGCCGACCCATGGGGGGGGGGAGCTCCTACAATGAGCAGTTCTTC. Translating gives CASSRPMGGGSSYNEQFF.

This clonotype appeared many times. V gene TRBV5-5 combines with J gene TRBJ2-1; 8 positions match TRBD2. Germline V gives CDR1 SGHKS, CDR2 YYEKEE (reference sequence). This CDR3 contains 15 residues. Trimming took 1 base from V and 5 from J; bases not matched to a gene: 5. CDR3 residues: CASSLYLAGDNEQFF. The CDR3, as DNA: TGTGCCAGCAGCTTGTATCTAGCGGGTGACAATGAGCAGTTCTTC. Complete variable domain (other parts from reference TRBV5-5 and TRBJ2-1): DAGVTQSPTHLIKTRGQQVTLRCSPISGHKSVSWYQQVLGQGPQFIFQYYEKEERGRGNFPDRFSARQFPNYSSELNVNALLLGDSALYLCASSLYLAGDNEQFFGPGTRLTVL.

The V and J genes are TRBV7-9 and TRBJ2-3, with 9 nucleotides matching TRBD2. The CDR3 has 15 residues. J gave up 4 bases and V 5 bases, and 7 bases lay outside the gene matches. The germline V gene has CDR1 SEHNR and CDR2 FQNEAQ (reference sequence). The CDR3 loop is CASSPGIAGADTQYF. In DNA, the CDR3 is TGTGCCAGCAGCCCCGGAATAGCGGGAGCAGATACGCAGTATTTT.

This clonotype has just a few counts. The rearrangement uses TRBV6-2 or TRBV6-3 and TRBJ2-7; the D gene is possibly TRBD2 (6 bases). The CDR3 covers 13 residues. The ends were cut back, 0 bases at V and 5 bases at J, with 8 bases in the middle. Per germline, CDR1 MNHEY and CDR2 SVGEGT. CDR3 nucleotides: TGTGCCAGCAGTTACTCGACGGGGGACGAGCAGTACTTC. As protein: CASSYSTGDEQYF.

The chain is built from TRBV6-1 and TRBJ1-2, with no clear D. Germline V gives CDR1 MNHNS, CDR2 SASEGT. This CDR3 region has 13 residues. Trimming removed 6 bases at V and 3 bases at J, with 11 bases between. The CDR3 DNA sequence: TGTGCCAGCAGGCACCGGGCCGACTATGGCTACACCTTC. Protein product: CASRHRADYGYTF.

In regard to this clonotype: A read error may account for a junction end that differs from germline. The chain recombines TRBV7-2 with TRBJ1-2; D remains ambiguous. The CDR3 totals 12 residues. CDR1 is SGHTA and CDR2 is FQGNSA in the germline V gene. The CDR3 spells CASSPGSYGHTF. The CDR3 DNA is TGTGCCAGCAGCCCCGGGTCTTATGGCCACACCTTC.

This clonotype was seen a handful of times. The chain employs TRBV4-3 and TRBJ2-1; 12 nucleotides agree with TRBD1. V gave up 0 bases and J gave up 5 bases; unmatched junction bases: 5. The CDR3 runs to 17 residues. The germline V gene encodes CDR1 LGHNA and CDR2 YSLEER. CDR3 nucleotide sequence: TGCGCCAGCAGCCAAGAACCGGGACAGGGGGCGAACAATGAGCAGTTCTTC. Its protein product is CASSQEPGQGANNEQFF.

This clonotype came up a few times. The gene calls are TRBV28 and TRBJ2-7; D not resolved. Looked up from germline, CDR1 is MDHEN and CDR2 is SYDVKM. The CDR3 sequence is 13 residues long. The V gene lost 6 bases and the J gene lost 4 bases, with 13 bases spanning the gap. CDR3 amino acids: CASSFRVGYEQYF. The CDR3 coding sequence is TGTGCCAGCAGCTTTAGGGTTGGTTACGAGCAGTACTTC.